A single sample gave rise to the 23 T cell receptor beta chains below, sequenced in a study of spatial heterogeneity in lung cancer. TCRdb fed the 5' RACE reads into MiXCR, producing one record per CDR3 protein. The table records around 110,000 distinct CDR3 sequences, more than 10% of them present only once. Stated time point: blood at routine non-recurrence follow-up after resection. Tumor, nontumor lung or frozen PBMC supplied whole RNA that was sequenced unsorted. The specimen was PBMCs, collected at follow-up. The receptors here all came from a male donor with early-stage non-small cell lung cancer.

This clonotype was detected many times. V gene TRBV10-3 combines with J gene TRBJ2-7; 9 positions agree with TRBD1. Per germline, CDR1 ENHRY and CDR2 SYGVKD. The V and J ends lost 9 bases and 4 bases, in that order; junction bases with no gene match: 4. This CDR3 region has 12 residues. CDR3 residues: CAIRDREYEQYF. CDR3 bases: TGTGCCATTCGGGACAGGGAATACGAGCAGTACTTC.

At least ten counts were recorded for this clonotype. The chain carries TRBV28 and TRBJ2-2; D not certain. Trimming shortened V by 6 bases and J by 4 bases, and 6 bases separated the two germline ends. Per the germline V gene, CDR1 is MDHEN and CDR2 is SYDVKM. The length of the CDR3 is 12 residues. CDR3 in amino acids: CASSYSTGELFF. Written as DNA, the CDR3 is TGTGCCAGCAGCTACTCCACCGGGGAGCTGTTTTTT.

The chain's CDR3 is CASSQELQLNTEAFF. The CDR3 DNA sequence: TGCGCCAGCAGCCAAGAATTACAACTGAACACTGAAGCTTTCTTT. The genes are TRBV4-1 and TRBJ1-1; D unresolved. This CDR3 is built from 15 residues. Between the trimmed V and J ends, which lost 0 bases and 0 bases, there was a span of 8 bases. Germline V gene sequence: CDR1 MGHRA, CDR2 YSYEKL.

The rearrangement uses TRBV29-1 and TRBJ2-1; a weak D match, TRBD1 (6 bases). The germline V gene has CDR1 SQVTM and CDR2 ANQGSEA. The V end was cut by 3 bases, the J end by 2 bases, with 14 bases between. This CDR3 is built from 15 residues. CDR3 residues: CSVDWGHSAYNEQFF. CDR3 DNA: TGCAGCGTTGACTGGGGACATTCGGCCTACAATGAGCAGTTCTTC.

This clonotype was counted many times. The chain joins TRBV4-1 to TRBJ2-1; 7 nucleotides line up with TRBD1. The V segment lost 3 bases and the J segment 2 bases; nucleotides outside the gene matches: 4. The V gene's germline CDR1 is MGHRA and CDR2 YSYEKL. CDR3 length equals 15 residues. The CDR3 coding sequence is TGCGCCAGCAGCCAGGCCGGGACAGCCTACAATGAGCAGTTCTTC. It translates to CASSQAGTAYNEQFF.

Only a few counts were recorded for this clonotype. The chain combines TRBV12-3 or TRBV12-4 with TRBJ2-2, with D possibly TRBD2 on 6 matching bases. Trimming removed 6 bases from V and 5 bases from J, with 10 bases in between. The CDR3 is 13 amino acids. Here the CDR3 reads CASSPAGTGELFF. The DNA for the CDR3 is TGTGCCAGCAGCCCCGCGGGGACCGGGGAGCTGTTTTTT.

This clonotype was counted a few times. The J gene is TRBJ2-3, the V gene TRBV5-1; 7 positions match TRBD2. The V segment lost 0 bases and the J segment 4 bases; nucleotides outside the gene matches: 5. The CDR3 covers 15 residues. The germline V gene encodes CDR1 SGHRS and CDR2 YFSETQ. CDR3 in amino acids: CASSLARLAADTQYF. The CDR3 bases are TGCGCCAGCAGCTTGGCCCGGCTAGCGGCAGATACGCAGTATTTT.

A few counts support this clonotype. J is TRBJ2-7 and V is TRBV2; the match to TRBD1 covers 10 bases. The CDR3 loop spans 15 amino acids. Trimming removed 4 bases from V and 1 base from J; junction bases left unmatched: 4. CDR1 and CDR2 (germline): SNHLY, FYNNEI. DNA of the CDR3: TGTGCCAGCAGTGGAGGACAGGGGGTGTCCTACGAGCAGTACTTC. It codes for CASSGGQGVSYEQYF.

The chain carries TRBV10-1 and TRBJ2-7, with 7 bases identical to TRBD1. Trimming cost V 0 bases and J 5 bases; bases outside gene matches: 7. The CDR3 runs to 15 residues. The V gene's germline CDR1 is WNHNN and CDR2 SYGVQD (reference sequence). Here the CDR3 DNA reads TGCGCCAGCAGTGAGTCTACAGGGGTAAAGGACGAGCAGTACTTC. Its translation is CASSESTGVKDEQYF.

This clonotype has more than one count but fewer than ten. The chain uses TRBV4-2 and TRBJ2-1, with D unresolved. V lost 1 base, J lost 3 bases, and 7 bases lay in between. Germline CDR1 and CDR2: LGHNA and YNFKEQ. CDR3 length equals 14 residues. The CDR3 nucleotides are TGTGCCAGCAGCCAAGGGGTGAGCTACAATGAGCAGTTCTTC. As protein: CASSQGVSYNEQFF.

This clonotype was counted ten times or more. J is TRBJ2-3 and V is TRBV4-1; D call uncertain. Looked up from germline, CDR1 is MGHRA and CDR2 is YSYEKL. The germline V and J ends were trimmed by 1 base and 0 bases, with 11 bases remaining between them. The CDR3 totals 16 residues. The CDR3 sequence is CASSQVQSESTDTQYF. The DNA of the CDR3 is TGCGCCAGCAGCCAAGTACAGAGCGAAAGCACAGATACGCAGTATTTT.

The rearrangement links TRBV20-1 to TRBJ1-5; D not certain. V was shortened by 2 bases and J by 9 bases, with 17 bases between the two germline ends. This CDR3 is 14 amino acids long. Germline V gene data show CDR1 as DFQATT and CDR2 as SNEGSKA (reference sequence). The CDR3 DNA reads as TGCAGTGCTAGAAGGTCCGGGCCAGAGGGGCCCCAGCATTTT. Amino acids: CSARRSGPEGPQHF.

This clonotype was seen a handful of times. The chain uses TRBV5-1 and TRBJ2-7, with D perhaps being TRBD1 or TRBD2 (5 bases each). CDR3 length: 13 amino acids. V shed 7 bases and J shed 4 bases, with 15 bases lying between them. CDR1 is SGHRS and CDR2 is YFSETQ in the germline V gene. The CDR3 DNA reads TGCGCCAGCGCGGAGCAAGAGGGGTACGAGCAGTACTTC. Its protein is CASAEQEGYEQYF.

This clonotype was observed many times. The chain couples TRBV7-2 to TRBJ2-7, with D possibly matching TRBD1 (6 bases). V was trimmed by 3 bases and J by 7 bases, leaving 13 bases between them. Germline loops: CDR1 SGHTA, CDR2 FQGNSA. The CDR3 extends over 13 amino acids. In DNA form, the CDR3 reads TGTGCCAGCAGCTTGGCAGGGGCGGCGGAGCAGTACTTC. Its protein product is CASSLAGAAEQYF.

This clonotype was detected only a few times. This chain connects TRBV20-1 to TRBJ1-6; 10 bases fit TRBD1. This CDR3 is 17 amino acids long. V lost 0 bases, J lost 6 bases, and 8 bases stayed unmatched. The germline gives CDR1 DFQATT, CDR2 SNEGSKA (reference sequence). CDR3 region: CSARDPGQGVGNSPLHF. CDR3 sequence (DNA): TGCAGTGCTAGAGATCCAGGACAGGGGGTCGGTAATTCACCCCTCCACTTT.

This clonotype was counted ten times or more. The CDR3 is CASSFWELYEQYF. CDR3 bases: TGTGCCAGCAGTTTTTGGGAACTCTACGAGCAGTACTTC. This sequence joins TRBV12-3 or TRBV12-4 and TRBJ2-7; no firm D call. This CDR3 spans 13 amino acids. Between the trimmed V and J ends, which lost 3 bases and 3 bases, there was a span of 9 bases.

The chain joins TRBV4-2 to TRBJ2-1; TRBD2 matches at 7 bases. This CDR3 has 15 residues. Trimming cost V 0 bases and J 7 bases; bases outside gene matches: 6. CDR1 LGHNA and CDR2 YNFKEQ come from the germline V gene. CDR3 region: CASSQDLLGGNEQFF. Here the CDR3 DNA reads TGTGCCAGCAGCCAAGATCTCCTGGGGGGGAATGAGCAGTTCTTC.

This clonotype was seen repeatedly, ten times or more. The CDR3 DNA is TGTGCCAGCAATAAGGGGGGAGGCAATCAGCCCCAGCATTTT. As protein: CASNKGGGNQPQHF. The chain carries TRBV6-2 or TRBV6-3 and TRBJ1-5, with TRBD1 as a possible D gene (6 bases). V shed 7 bases and J shed 2 bases, with 12 bases lying between them. The germline V gene encodes CDR1 MNHEY and CDR2 SVGEGT. The CDR3 sequence is 14 residues long.

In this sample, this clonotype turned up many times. CDR3 sequence reads: CASSRTPKQGLRKTQYF. DNA for the CDR3: TGCGCCAGCAGTCGGACCCCAAAACAGGGTTTGCGGAAGACCCAGTACTTC. V usage is TRBV23-1 and J usage is TRBJ2-5, with D possibly TRBD1 on 6 matching bases. TRBV23-1 falls under the ORF class, with uncertain function. CDR3 size: 17 residues. V lost 4 bases and J 6 bases, leaving 24 bases between the germline ends.

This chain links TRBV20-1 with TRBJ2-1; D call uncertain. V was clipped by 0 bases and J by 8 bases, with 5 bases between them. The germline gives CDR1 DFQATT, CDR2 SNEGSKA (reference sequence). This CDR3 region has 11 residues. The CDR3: CSAREFYEQFF. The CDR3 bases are TGCAGTGCTAGAGAGTTTTATGAGCAGTTCTTC.

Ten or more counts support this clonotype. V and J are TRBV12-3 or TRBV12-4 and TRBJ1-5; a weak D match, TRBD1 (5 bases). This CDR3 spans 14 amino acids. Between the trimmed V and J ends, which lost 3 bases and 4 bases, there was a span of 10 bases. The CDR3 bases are TGTGCCAGCAGTTTGGGGGATGAAAATCAGCCCCAGCATTTT. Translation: CASSLGDENQPQHF.

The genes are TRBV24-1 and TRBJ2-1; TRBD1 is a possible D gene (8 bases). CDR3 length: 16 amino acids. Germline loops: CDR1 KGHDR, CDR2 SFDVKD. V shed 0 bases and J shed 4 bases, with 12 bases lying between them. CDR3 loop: CATSDLGRDRYNEQFF. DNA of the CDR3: TGTGCCACCAGTGATTTGGGGAGGGACAGGTACAATGAGCAGTTCTTC.

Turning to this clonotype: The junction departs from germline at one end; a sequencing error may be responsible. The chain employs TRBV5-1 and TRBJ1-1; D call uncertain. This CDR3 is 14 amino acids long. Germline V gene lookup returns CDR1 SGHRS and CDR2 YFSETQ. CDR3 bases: TGCACCAGCAGCTTGTCTGGGGTGAACACTGAAGCTTTCTTT. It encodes CTSSLSGVNTEAFF.